This TCR beta chain is drawn from a study of long-term antiretroviral therapy in people with HIV. Turning to the study itself: The earliest specimens came about a decade ahead of the 2015 immediate-ART recommendation. Whole-study findings and limits: Transplant donor controls retained higher diversity, though diversity increased after ART. Records did not include ART adherence, viral resistance or therapy changes. The range of CDR3 lengths in HIV repertoires proved narrower than that found in controls.

Concerning this clone: As yet, its antigen is unknown.

The CDR3 runs to 13 residues. Trimming stripped 3 bases from V and 2 bases from J, with 7 bases between. Germline V CDR1 and CDR2: SGDLS, YYNGEE. Sequencing relied on immunoSEQ assay v3.0, run at survey level. Sequencing was performed with immunoSEQ multiplex PCR; in TCRdb, only in-frame clones are kept and a portion is missing. The sample contains about 25,000 clones, 85% to 95% of which appear only once. The sequences come from unsorted PBMCs, collected 7.6 years after starting antiretroviral therapy. J is TRBJ2-3 and V is TRBV9, with no clear D. The clonotype was recovered from a woman in her thirties or forties with HIV. The CDR3 spells CASSGGSTDTQYF. Written as DNA, the CDR3 is TGTGCCAGCAGCGGGGGATCCACAGATACGCAGTATTTT.